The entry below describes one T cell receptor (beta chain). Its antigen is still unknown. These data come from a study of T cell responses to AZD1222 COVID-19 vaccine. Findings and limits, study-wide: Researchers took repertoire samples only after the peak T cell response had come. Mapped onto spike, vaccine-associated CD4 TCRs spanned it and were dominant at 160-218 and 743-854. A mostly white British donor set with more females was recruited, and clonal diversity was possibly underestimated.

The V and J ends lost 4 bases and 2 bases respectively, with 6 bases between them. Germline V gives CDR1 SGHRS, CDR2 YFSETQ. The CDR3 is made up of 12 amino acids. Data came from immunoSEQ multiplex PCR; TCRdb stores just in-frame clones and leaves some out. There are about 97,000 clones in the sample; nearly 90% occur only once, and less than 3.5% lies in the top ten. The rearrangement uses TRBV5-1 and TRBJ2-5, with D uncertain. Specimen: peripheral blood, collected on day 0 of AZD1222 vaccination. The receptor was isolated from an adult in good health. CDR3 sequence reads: CASSDTQETQYF. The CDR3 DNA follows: TGCGCCAGCAGCGACACTCAAGAGACCCAGTACTTC.